This T cell receptor beta chain was retrieved from a study of T cell repertoires in cytomegalovirus infection. Background on the study: Indications came from public TCR beta signatures; they pointed to CMV infection and to a matching HLA type. Study-wide points: The response measured ex vivo was dominated by TCR beta clonotypes (HLA-C-restricted and CMV-specific). Cumulated frequencies of public TCR beta families served to identify carriers of CMV plus the relevant HLA.

In this sample, this clonotype turned up many times. What it binds is not known. Each CDR3 protein is one row after TCRdb ran MiXCR on the reads. The profile shows 130,000 or so distinct CDR3 sequences, about 6.5% of them singletons. In germline, CDR1 is SGHTA, CDR2 FQGNSA. The CDR3 consists of 15 residues. J gave up 5 bases and V 2 bases, and 6 bases lay outside the gene matches. The material sequenced was PBMCs. The chain is built from TRBV7-2 and TRBJ2-3; 8 bases are shared with TRBD2. The sequence derives from a human donor in good health (CMV status not recorded). Some clones in this sample may be carry-over from other donors' samples. This chain's CDR3 is CASSLLGLVGDTQYF. The CDR3 DNA reads as TGTGCCAGCAGCTTATTGGGACTAGTAGGAGATACGCAGTATTTT.